This T cell receptor beta chain was observed in a study of spatial heterogeneity in lung cancer. About the research overall: Fewer alpha-chain than beta-chain sequences were consistently detected.

In TCRdb, the 5' RACE reads were re-called with MiXCR into one record per CDR3 protein. The sample holds around 11,000 distinct CDR3 sequences, 3.9% seen once. Time point of the sample: sample taken at primary tumor resection. Sequencing of whole RNA from tumor, nontumor lung or frozen PBMC involved no sorting. The V and J ends lost 6 bases and 5 bases respectively, with 8 bases between them. Germline lookup yields CDR1 SGHNT and CDR2 YYREEE (reference sequence). CDR3 length equals 11 residues. This chain joins TRBV5-4 and TRBJ2-5, with no clear D. Here the sequenced sample was normal lung tissue next to the tumor, taken at surgery. The clonotype was recovered from a male donor with early-stage non-small cell lung cancer. CDR3 DNA: TGTGCCAGCACCCTGGGGGAGACCCAGTACTTC. As protein: CASTLGETQYF.